This T cell receptor beta chain was profiled in a study of shared clonotypes between healthy human individuals. The length of the CDR3 is 16 residues. Trimming pared 6 bases from V and 1 base from J, leaving 18 bases between. CDR1 is WNHNN, CDR2 SYGVQD, per germline (reference sequence). The donor population consisted of healthy HIV-negative adults with no recent acute infections or vaccinations. TCRdb's copy holds only in-frame clones and misses some; the assay was immunoSEQ multiplex PCR. The sample has about 380,000 clones; roughly 96% are singletons. This TCR was recovered from a young man in good health. The V gene is TRBV10-1, the J gene TRBJ2-5, with D perhaps assigned TRBD1 or TRBD2 (5 bases each). Sequencing input: memory CD8+ T cells sorted from blood. This sample's subset: CD45RO+ cells pooled with CCR7-negative TemRA cells. CDR3 region: CASSPGTANPQETQYF. The CDR3 bases are TGCGCCAGCAGCCCCGGGACCGCGAACCCCCAAGAGACCCAGTACTTC.